The source of this TCR beta chain is a study of shared clonotypes between healthy human individuals. Some clones are missing from TCRdb's copy, which holds only in-frame ones; the method was immunoSEQ multiplex PCR. The table includes 2 million to 3 million clones, roughly 93% detected once. There are 11 residues in the CDR3. Germline V gives CDR1 MNHNS, CDR2 SASEGT. In the case of this clone: Antigen specificity is unknown. An end of the junction differs from the germline gene, which may be a read error.

Study observations and caveats: Shared clonotypes: 4.5% to 6.5% naive CD4, 3% to 3.5% naive CD8, around 2.4% memory CD4, under 0.45% memory CD8.

Sample: naive CD4+ T cells from PBMCs. Subset: CD45RA+ positively selected. This chain connects TRBV6-1 to TRBJ2-7; either TRBD1 or TRBD2 may supply D (6 bases each). The receptor comes from a man between 18 and 35 years old in good health. Some clones in this sample may be carry-over from other donors' samples. CDR3 bases: TGTGCCAGCGCGGGCGGGAAGGGGGTGAACTTC. This translates into CASAGGKGVNF.